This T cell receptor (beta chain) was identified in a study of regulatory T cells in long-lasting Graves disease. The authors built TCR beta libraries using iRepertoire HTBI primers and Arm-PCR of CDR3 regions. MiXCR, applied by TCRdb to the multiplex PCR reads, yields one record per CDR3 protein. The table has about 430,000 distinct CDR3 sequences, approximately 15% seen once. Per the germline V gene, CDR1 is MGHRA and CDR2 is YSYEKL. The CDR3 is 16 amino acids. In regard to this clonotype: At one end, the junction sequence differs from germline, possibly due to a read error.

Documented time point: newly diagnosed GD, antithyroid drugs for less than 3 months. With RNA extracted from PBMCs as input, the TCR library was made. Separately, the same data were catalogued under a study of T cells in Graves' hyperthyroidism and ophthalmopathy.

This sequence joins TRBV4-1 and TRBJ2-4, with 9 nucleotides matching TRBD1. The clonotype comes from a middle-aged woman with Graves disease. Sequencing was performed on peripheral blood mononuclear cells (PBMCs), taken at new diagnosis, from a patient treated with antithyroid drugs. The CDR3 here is CASSHGPTGGGNIQYF. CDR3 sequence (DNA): TGCGCCAGCAGCCACGGCCCGACAGGGGGGGGAAACATTCAGTATTTC.